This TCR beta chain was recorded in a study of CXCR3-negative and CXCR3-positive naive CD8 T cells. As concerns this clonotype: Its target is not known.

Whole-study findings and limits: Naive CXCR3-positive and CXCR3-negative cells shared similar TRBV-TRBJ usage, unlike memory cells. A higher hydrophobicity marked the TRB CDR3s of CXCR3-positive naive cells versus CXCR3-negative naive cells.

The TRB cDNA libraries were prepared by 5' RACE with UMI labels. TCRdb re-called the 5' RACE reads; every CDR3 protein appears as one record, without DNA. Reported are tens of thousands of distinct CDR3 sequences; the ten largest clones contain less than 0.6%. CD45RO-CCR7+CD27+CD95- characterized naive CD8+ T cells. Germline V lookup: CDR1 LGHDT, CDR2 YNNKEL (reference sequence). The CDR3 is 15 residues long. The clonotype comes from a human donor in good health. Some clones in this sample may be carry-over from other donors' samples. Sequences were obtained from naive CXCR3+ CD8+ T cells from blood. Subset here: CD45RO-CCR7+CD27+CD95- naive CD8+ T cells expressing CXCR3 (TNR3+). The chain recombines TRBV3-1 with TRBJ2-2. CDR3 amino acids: CASSPRQVNTGELFF. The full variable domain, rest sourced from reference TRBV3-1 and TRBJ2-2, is DTAVSQTPKYLVTQMGNDKSIKCEQNLGHDTMYWYKQDSKKFLKIMFSYNNKELIINETVPNRFSPKSPDKAHLNLHINSLELGDSAVYFCASSPRQVNTGELFFGEGSRLTVL.